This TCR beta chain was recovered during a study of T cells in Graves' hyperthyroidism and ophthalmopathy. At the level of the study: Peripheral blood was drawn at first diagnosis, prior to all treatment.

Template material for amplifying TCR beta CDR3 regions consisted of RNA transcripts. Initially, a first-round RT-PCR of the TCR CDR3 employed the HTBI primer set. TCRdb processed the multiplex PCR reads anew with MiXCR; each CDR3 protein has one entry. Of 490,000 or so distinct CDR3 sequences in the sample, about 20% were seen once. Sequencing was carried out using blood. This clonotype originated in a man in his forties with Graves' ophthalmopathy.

The CDR3 here is CASSIRTEALNTEAFF. The CDR3 DNA is TGTGCCAGTAGTATTCGGACTGAAGCTCTGAACACTGAAGCTTTCTTT. The chain couples TRBV19 to TRBJ1-1; D uncertain. Trimming pared 3 bases from V and 0 bases from J, leaving 14 bases between. The V gene's germline CDR1 is LNHDA and CDR2 SQIVND (reference sequence). CDR3 length equals 16 residues.